What follows describes a single T cell receptor (beta chain). Its binding antigen is unknown. No much larger clonotype is one base removed from it; base qualities were not supplied. CDR1 is given as SEHNR and CDR2 as FQNEAQ, both from the germline V gene (reference sequence). Between the V and J ends, shortened by 6 bases and 1 base respectively, the junction contains 23 bases. The CDR3 starts with the cysteine, ends with the phenylalanine, and has 18 residues. Solely the CDR3 DNA is kept, with 54 bases framed from the first base. The entry originates in a study of T cell changes during pregnancy in multiple sclerosis (dated by TCRdb to 2018 to 2020). In terms of the full investigation: In women with multiple sclerosis, the researchers looked at how the T cell repertoire shifted as pregnancy progressed.

The library was made by the immunoSEQ multiplex PCR assay. TCRdb took this table from immuneACCESS and kept in-frame rearrangements with V and J called. Such tables lack part of the clones; where checked against another copy, unresolved V genes explain under half of the gap, and the rest is unexplained. The sample table contains more than 90,000 clones; only one count was recorded for about 91% of them. The top ten constitute about 3.1% of the sample. The sequence joins TRBV7-9 to TRBJ2-3; the D gene is perhaps TRBD2, from 6 matching bases. This receptor was identified in a female donor with multiple sclerosis, enrolled in a pregnancy study. The source was peripheral blood, collected in the second trimester of pregnancy. The CDR3 has the sequence CASSIAAGRPRRTDTQYF. The bases are TGTGCCAGCAGTATAGCAGCGGGCCGCCCCAGGCGCACAGATACGCAGTATTTT.